This T cell receptor (beta chain) was profiled in a study of blood T cell repertoires in COVID-19. Under the authors' procedure: The assay estimated nucleated cells by amplifying reference gene primers. The data were produced by immunoSEQ multiplex PCR, yet TCRdb's version contains in-frame clones alone and is incomplete. The DNA was the basis for D and trimming; V, J and clone size are from that table. The sample has approximately 170,000 clones, under 95% seen once; the top ten hold over 15%. Sequences were obtained from peripheral blood. The source is a man in his sixties with active or convalescent COVID-19.

For the CDR3, the DNA is TGTGCCAGCTCGGTAGAGACAGGCTATGGCTACACCTTC. Translating gives CASSVETGYGYTF. The chain joins TRBV18 to TRBJ1-2; tentative D call: TRBD1 (6 bases). CDR1 KGHSH and CDR2 LQKENI come from the germline V gene. This CDR3 is 13 amino acids long. Trimming took off 6 bases at V and 4 bases at J, with 12 bases between the two ends.